Each of the 8 T cell receptor beta chains below was sequenced from the same sample in a study of shared T cell receptors in the human thymus (dated by TCRdb to about 2021). Libraries were built with the immunoSEQ multiplex PCR assay. Entries here come from immuneACCESS through TCRdb and include only in-frame sequences with V and J called. Some clones fail to appear in such tables; in the studies checked, an unresolved V gene covers under half of the shortfall, and the cause of the remainder is unknown. Within this sample are about 660,000 clones, with approximately 89% of them counted one time only. Jointly, the top ten make up just under 0.0095% of the sample. The same data also went into a second study, on human thymus T cells.

Sequencing was done on a sample of thymocytes. Source of these receptors: a boy under two years old with a congenital heart defect. Donor details come from another sample of the same person, matched by shared clones.

This chain uses TRBV28 with TRBJ2-5; 10 bases align to TRBD1. The J call may be wrong; the DNA end is better matched by TRBJ2-7. The CDR3 has 13 residues. Germline CDR1 MDHEN, CDR2 SYDVKM. CDR3 DNA sequence: TGTGCCAGCTCAGGGACAGGGGCCTACGAGCAGTACTTC. This gives the protein CASSGTGAYEQYF.

V is TRBV11-3 and J is TRBJ2-1; TRBD1 is a possible D gene (6 bases). In germline, CDR1 is SGHNT, CDR2 YENEEA. V lost 3 bases and J lost 9, with 18 bases in between. This CDR3 comprises 15 residues. The CDR3, as DNA: TGTGCCAGCAGCTTTGTGGGGGCTACAAGCGGTGAGCAGTTCTTC. This codes for CASSFVGATSGEQFF.

In its sample, this clone was seen once. CDR3 DNA: TGTGCCAGCAGACTGACAGGGGATGGCTACACCTTC. This gives the protein CASRLTGDGYTF. The chain combines TRBV6-1 with TRBJ1-2; 8 nucleotides line up with TRBD1. The CDR3 has 12 residues. The germline V gene has CDR1 MNHNS and CDR2 SASEGT. V shed 6 bases and J 6 bases; nucleotides not matched to a gene: 3.

The rearrangement joins TRBV7-6 to TRBJ2-2; D possibly corresponds to TRBD1 (6 bases). Trimming removed 5 bases from V and 3 bases from J, with 19 bases in between. The CDR3 consists of 17 residues. Germline V gene sequence: CDR1 SGHVS, CDR2 FNYEAQ. CDR3 protein: CASSPRHRDEYTGELFF. As DNA, the CDR3 is TGTGCCAGCAGCCCCCGTCACAGGGACGAGTACACCGGGGAGCTGTTTTTT.

V gene TRBV6-1 combines with J gene TRBJ2-2, with TRBD1 matching over 7 bases. The V gene end was trimmed by 4 bases and the J gene end by 2 bases; junction bases not matched to a gene: 4. The germline CDR1 and CDR2 sequences are MNHNS and SASEGT. This CDR3 spans 15 amino acids. This chain's CDR3 is CASSARQGNTGELFF. CDR3 DNA: TGTGCCAGCAGTGCCCGACAGGGCAACACCGGGGAGCTGTTTTTT.

The rearrangement uses TRBV25-1 and TRBJ2-1; perhaps TRBD2 as D (6 bases). Germline loops: CDR1 MGHDK, CDR2 SYGVNS. The CDR3 sequence is 15 residues long. The germline V and J ends were trimmed by 3 bases and 5 bases, with 14 bases remaining between them. The CDR3 sequence is CASSDRPGLDNEQFF. Here the CDR3 DNA reads TGTGCCAGCAGTGACCGACCGGGACTCGACAATGAGCAGTTCTTC.

The chain links TRBV29-1 to TRBJ2-1, with 9 bases matching TRBD2. Trimming took 4 bases from V and 3 from J; bases not matched to a gene: 16. This CDR3 is 18 amino acids long. Per the germline V gene, CDR1 is SQVTM and CDR2 is ANQGSEA. The CDR3 spells CSVAVKLPGLAGYNEQFF. The CDR3 DNA reads as TGCAGCGTTGCGGTTAAACTTCCGGGACTAGCAGGCTACAATGAGCAGTTCTTC.

The rearrangement uses TRBV14 and TRBJ1-1; the match to TRBD1 covers 10 bases. Germline V gene data show CDR1 as SGHDN and CDR2 as FVKESK. This CDR3 has 16 amino acids. V shed 1 base and J 4 bases; nucleotides not matched to a gene: 6. The CDR3 DNA reads TGTGCCAGCAGCCAAGGAATACGGACAGGGGGCACTGAAGCTTTCTTT. This encodes CASSQGIRTGGTEAFF.